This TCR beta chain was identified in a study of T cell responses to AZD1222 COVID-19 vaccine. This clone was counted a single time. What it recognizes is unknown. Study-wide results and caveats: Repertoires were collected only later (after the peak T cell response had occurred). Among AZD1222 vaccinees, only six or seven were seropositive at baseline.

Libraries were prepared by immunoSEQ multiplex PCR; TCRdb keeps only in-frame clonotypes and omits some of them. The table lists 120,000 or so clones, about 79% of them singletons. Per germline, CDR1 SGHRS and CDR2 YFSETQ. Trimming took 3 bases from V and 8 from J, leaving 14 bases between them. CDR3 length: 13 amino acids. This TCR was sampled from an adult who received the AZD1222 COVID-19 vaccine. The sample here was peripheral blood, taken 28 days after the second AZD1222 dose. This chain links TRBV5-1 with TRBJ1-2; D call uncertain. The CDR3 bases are TGCGCCAGCAGCTCGCCGGGAGCTAGCGGCTACACCTTC. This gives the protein CASSSPGASGYTF. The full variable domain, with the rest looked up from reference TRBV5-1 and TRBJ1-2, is KAGVTQTPRYLIKTRGQQVTLSCSPISGHRSVSWYQQTPGQGLQFLFEYFSETQRNKGNFPGRFSGRQFSNSRSEMNVSTLELGDSALYLCASSSPGASGYTFGSGTRLTVV.